The 31 T cell receptor beta chains below all came from one sample that was sequenced in a study of Ad26.COV2.S vaccination and SARS-CoV-2 variants. Sequencing was performed with immunoSEQ multiplex PCR; in TCRdb, only in-frame clones are kept and a portion is missing. The data hold roughly 500,000 clones, with approximately 92% observed a single time. This sample's treatment: 15 to 20 received Ad26.COV2.S at low or high dose, single or two shots; about 5 received placebo; per-sample allocation not given. Samples analyzed were those drawn on day 63 after the first vaccine or placebo injection. Source: peripheral blood, taken in a trial of Ad26.COV2.S vaccine versus placebo. All receptors derive from a person between 18 and 60 years old who received the Ad26.COV2.S COVID-19 vaccine or a placebo.

The gene calls are TRBV3-1 (or the pseudogene TRBV3-2) and TRBJ1-2, with D perhaps TRBD1 (5 bases). In germline, CDR1 is LGHDT, CDR2 YNNKEL (reference sequence). The CDR3 runs 15 residues. Trimming took 7 bases from V and 2 from J, leaving 17 bases between them. This CDR3 reads CASNMRGWENYGYTF. CDR3 nucleotides: TGTGCCAGCAATATGCGGGGGTGGGAAAACTATGGCTACACCTTC.

The chain links TRBV4-1 to TRBJ1-5; a weak D match, TRBD1 (5 bases). V shed 0 bases and J shed 4 bases, with 16 bases lying between them. The CDR3 sequence is 17 residues long. In germline, CDR1 is MGHRA, CDR2 YSYEKL. CDR3: CASSQEPSRVLNQPQHF. The CDR3 DNA reads as TGCGCCAGCAGCCAAGAGCCCAGCAGGGTCCTAAATCAGCCCCAGCATTTT.

V usage is TRBV18 and J usage is TRBJ1-1; D uncertain. This CDR3 has 14 amino acids. V gave up 3 bases and J gave up 3 bases, with 11 bases separating them. The V gene's germline CDR1 is KGHSH and CDR2 LQKENI. CDR3 nucleotide sequence: TGTGCCAGCTCACCGGGAGGGTTGGACACTGAAGCTTTCTTT. As protein: CASSPGGLDTEAFF.

The chain is built from TRBV6-5 and TRBJ1-4, with TRBD1 matching 10 bases. The CDR3 totals 16 residues. Germline-derived CDR1 and CDR2 are MNHEY and SVGAGI. Losses at the gene ends were 4 bases for V and 3 bases for J; bases not matched to a gene: 5. As DNA, the CDR3 is TGTGCCAGCAGTTGGGACAGGGGAGTTGCTAATGAAAAACTGTTTTTT. It translates to CASSWDRGVANEKLFF.

The CDR3 loop reads CASSWLRNTGELFF. For the CDR3, the DNA is TGTGCCAGCAGTTGGCTAAGAAACACCGGGGAGCTGTTTTTT. The chain carries TRBV27 and TRBJ2-2; D is unclear. Germline values: CDR1 MNHEY, CDR2 SMNVEV (reference sequence). The V gene lost 4 bases and the J gene lost 2 bases, with 8 bases spanning the gap. The CDR3 has 14 amino acids.

V is TRBV5-4 and J is TRBJ1-6, with D possibly being TRBD1 (5 bases). V was trimmed by 5 bases and J by 10 bases, leaving 13 bases between them. The CDR3 is made up of 13 amino acids. Germline V gene sequence: CDR1 SGHNT, CDR2 YYREEE (reference sequence). This CDR3 is CASRGGSNSPLHF. The CDR3 DNA sequence: TGTGCCAGCAGGGGGGGGTCAAACTCACCCCTCCACTTT.

There are a few counts of this clone. The rearrangement uses TRBV7-3 and TRBJ2-2; 9 nucleotides agree with TRBD2. CDR3 length: 16 amino acids. Germline CDR1 reads SGHTA; CDR2 reads FQGTGA. Germline trimming cut 3 bases from V and 2 bases from J; bases unmatched to any gene: 4. The CDR3 bases are TGTGCCAGCAGCTTCGGTGGGACTAGCAACACCGGGGAGCTGTTTTTT. It codes for CASSFGGTSNTGELFF.

This clone was seen once. The chain couples TRBV7-9 to TRBJ1-1; TRBD1 agrees at 11 bases. V was pared by 5 bases and J by 7 bases, with 18 bases of the junction left unmatched. Germline V lookup: CDR1 SEHNR, CDR2 FQNEAQ (reference sequence). The CDR3 sequence is 18 residues long. In nucleotides, the CDR3 is TGTGCCAGCAGCCTAAACCCGGACAGGGGGCGAGTGATCGGTGAAGCTTTCTTT. It is translated as CASSLNPDRGRVIGEAFF.

The genes are TRBV6-8 and TRBJ2-7, with 8 bases aligning to TRBD2. V dropped 2 bases and J dropped 2; count of bases not matched to a gene: 5. In germline, CDR1 is MNHGY, CDR2 SAAAGT. The CDR3 runs to 15 residues. The CDR3 loop is CASSYEAGAPYEQYV. CDR3 sequence (DNA): TGTGCCAGCAGTTACGAAGCGGGAGCCCCCTACGAGCAGTACGTC.

The CDR3 loop reads CASSRVGPSSSYEQYV. CDR3 nucleotides: TGTGCCAGCAGCCGGGTGGGCCCCTCGAGCTCCTACGAGCAGTACGTC. The V call is TRBV13, the J call TRBJ2-7; D is ambiguous. Trimming took off 5 bases at V and 0 bases at J, with 17 bases between the two ends. This CDR3 comprises 16 residues. Germline V gene data show CDR1 as PRHDT and CDR2 as FYEKMQ (reference sequence).

V gene TRBV7-9 combines with J gene TRBJ1-1; TRBD1 matches at 9 bases. Losses at the gene ends were 4 bases for V and 5 bases for J; bases not matched to a gene: 11. The CDR3 sequence is 16 residues long. Germline V gene lookup returns CDR1 SEHNR and CDR2 FQNEAQ (reference sequence). The CDR3 reads CASSSGTGIPETEAFF. In DNA form, the CDR3 reads TGTGCCAGCAGCTCCGGGACAGGGATTCCGGAAACTGAAGCTTTCTTT.

The V and J genes are TRBV5-1 and TRBJ2-1; TRBD2 agrees at 7 bases. V trimming: 4 bases; J trimming: 6 bases; junction bases outside the gene matches: 16. CDR3 length: 17 amino acids. CDR1 is SGHRS and CDR2 is YFSETQ in the germline V gene. The CDR3 sequence: CASSPNPGSGTFNEQFF. Written as DNA, the CDR3 is TGCGCCAGCAGCCCCAACCCAGGGAGCGGGACCTTCAATGAGCAGTTCTTC.

The rearrangement links TRBV5-6 to TRBJ1-1; D is possibly TRBD1 (5 bases). V gave up 1 base and J gave up 5 bases, with 9 bases separating them. The CDR3 extends over 13 amino acids. Germline V CDR1 and CDR2: SGHDT, YYEEEE. The CDR3 here is CASSLWGWTEAFF. CDR3 bases: TGTGCCAGCAGCTTGTGGGGGTGGACTGAAGCTTTCTTT.

This clone has just one count. An end of the junction does not agree with germline; a read error may underlie this. The chain has TRBV7-2 and TRBJ2-3, with 9 bases fitting TRBD2. CDR3 length equals 12 residues. Looked up from germline, CDR1 is SGHTA and CDR2 is FQGNSA. The CDR3: CASSPPGLAIIF. CDR3 coding DNA: TGTGCCAGCAGCCCACCGGGACTAGCAATTATCTTT.

This clone was picked up a small number of times. V usage is TRBV7-8 and J usage is TRBJ2-7; possibly TRBD2 for D (6 bases). Trimming stripped 3 bases from V and 5 bases from J, with 14 bases between. The CDR3 has 14 residues. The V gene's germline CDR1 is SGHVS and CDR2 FQNEAQ. The CDR3 sequence is CASSLRGDGDEQYV. For the CDR3, the DNA is TGTGCCAGCAGCTTGCGGGGTGACGGGGACGAGCAGTACGTC.

V gene TRBV29-1 combines with J gene TRBJ1-1; a possible D gene is TRBD1 (6 bases). Germline V gene data show CDR1 as SQVTM and CDR2 as ANQGSEA. The CDR3 is made up of 12 amino acids. V was cut by 1 base and J by 4 bases, with 7 bases left in between. The DNA for the CDR3 is TGCAGCGTTGAAGGGGGGCCCACTGAAGCTTTCTTT. It is translated as CSVEGGPTEAFF.

The chain recombines TRBV11-2 with TRBJ2-1; 11 bases are a match to TRBD2. The CDR3 runs 14 residues. V shed 6 bases, J shed 4 bases, and the junction held 2 bases outside the gene matches. Germline-derived CDR1 and CDR2 are SGHAT and FQNNGV. The chain's CDR3 is CASSGTSGYNEQFF. The CDR3 coding sequence is TGTGCCAGCAGTGGGACTAGCGGTTACAATGAGCAGTTCTTC.

This sequence joins TRBV7-3 and TRBJ2-3; tentatively, D is TRBD2 (6 bases). Germline V gene lookup returns CDR1 SGHTA and CDR2 FQGTGA. Trimming left V 5 bases short and J 5 bases short, with 17 bases between. The CDR3 spans 15 residues. This chain's CDR3 is CASSLPGVAGDTQYF. CDR3 DNA: TGTGCCAGCAGCCTCCCGGGGGTGGCTGGAGATACGCAGTATTTT.

This chain connects TRBV7-9 to TRBJ1-5; TRBD1 is a possible D gene (6 bases). V was trimmed by 3 bases and J by 2 bases, leaving 8 bases between them. Germline lookup yields CDR1 SEHNR and CDR2 FQNEAQ (reference sequence). The CDR3 extends over 14 amino acids. DNA of the CDR3: TGTGCCAGCAGCTTGAAGGGGGGCAATCAGCCCCAGCATTTT. Translation: CASSLKGGNQPQHF.

The rearrangement links TRBV7-2 to TRBJ1-3; D not certain. V shed 10 bases and J shed 3 bases, with 16 bases lying between them. This CDR3 has 14 residues. Germline CDR1 SGHTA, CDR2 FQGNSA. The CDR3 DNA reads as TGTGCCACCGGCCGGGTAGTGAGTGGAAACACCATATATTTT. The encoded protein is CATGRVVSGNTIYF.

V gene TRBV5-1 combines with J gene TRBJ1-3; weak D call: TRBD1 (6 bases). Trimming left V 5 bases short and J 2 bases short, with 11 bases between. The CDR3 sequence is 14 residues long. The germline CDR1 and CDR2 sequences are SGHRS and YFSETQ. The CDR3 region is CASRTQGAGNTIYF. In DNA form, the CDR3 reads TGCGCCAGCAGAACACAGGGTGCTGGAAACACCATATATTTT. The full variable domain, its missing parts supplied by reference TRBV5-1 and TRBJ1-3, is KAGVTQTPRYLIKTRGQQVTLSCSPISGHRSVSWYQQTPGQGLQFLFEYFSETQRNKGNFPGRFSGRQFSNSRSEMNVSTLELGDSALYLCASRTQGAGNTIYFGEGSWLTVV.

The chain links TRBV24-1 to TRBJ2-1; no firm D call. The CDR3 is 14 residues long. Between the trimmed V and J ends, which lost 2 bases and 8 bases, there was a span of 12 bases. The V gene's germline CDR1 is KGHDR and CDR2 SFDVKD. The CDR3 sequence: CATSDSESGDEQFF. CDR3 nucleotides: TGTGCCACCAGTGATTCGGAATCCGGCGATGAGCAGTTCTTC.

The chain is built from TRBV7-3 and TRBJ1-1, with TRBD1 matching 7 bases. The CDR3 has 16 amino acids. In germline, CDR1 is SGHTA, CDR2 FQGTGA. The J segment lost 6 bases and the V segment lost 7 bases, leaving 17 bases of the junction unmatched. The CDR3 DNA is TGTGCCAGCACCCCCCGCCTCATTCAGGGGGAAGCTGAAGCTTTCTTT. As protein: CASTPRLIQGEAEAFF.

The rearrangement joins TRBV5-1 to TRBJ1-2, with TRBD1 as a possible D gene (6 bases). Trimming shortened V by 6 bases and J by 4 bases, and 13 bases separated the two germline ends. The V gene's germline CDR1 is SGHRS and CDR2 YFSETQ. The length of the CDR3 is 13 residues. The CDR3 spells CASTGGDTYGYTF. CDR3 DNA sequence: TGCGCCAGCACCGGGGGGGACACCTATGGCTACACCTTC.

The rearrangement links TRBV4-1 to TRBJ2-5; 8 positions agree with TRBD1. The germline V gene encodes CDR1 MGHRA and CDR2 YSYEKL. The CDR3 totals 17 residues. The trim removed 1 base at V and 2 bases at J, leaving 9 bases unmatched. The CDR3 spells CASSQGEWTGIQETQYF. DNA of the CDR3: TGCGCCAGCAGCCAAGGGGAGTGGACAGGGATTCAAGAGACCCAGTACTTC.

The chain employs TRBV7-2 and TRBJ1-2; D is possibly TRBD1 (5 bases). The CDR3 loop spans 14 amino acids. Germline CDR1 is SGHTA and CDR2 is FQGNSA. The V and J ends lost 5 bases and 4 bases respectively, with 14 bases between them. CDR3 amino acids: CASSPEGRTYGYTF. In nucleotides, the CDR3 is TGTGCCAGCAGCCCCGAGGGACGGACCTATGGCTACACCTTC. The variable domain in full, with the rest retrieved from reference TRBV7-2 and TRBJ1-2, is GAGVSQSPSNKVTEKGKDVELRCDPISGHTALYWYRQSLGQGLEFLIYFQGNSAPDKSGLPSDRFSAERTGGSVSTLTIQRTQQEDSAVYLCASSPEGRTYGYTFGSGTRLTVV.

Worth noting for this clone: The junction differs from germline at one of its ends, possibly a read error. The CDR3 nucleotides are TGCGCCAGCACCTTGAATTTAGGACTCGGGGATGAGCAGTTCTTC. Its protein product is CASTLNLGLGDEQFF. The chain employs TRBV5-1 and TRBJ2-1; the D gene is possibly TRBD2 (5 bases). CDR3 length: 15 amino acids. From germline, CDR1 is SGHRS and CDR2 YFSETQ.

This clone was detected only once. As DNA, the CDR3 is TGTGCCAGCAGGCGACAGAGGAACACTGAAGCTTTCTTT. The encoded protein is CASRRQRNTEAFF. The chain employs TRBV12-3 or TRBV12-4 and TRBJ1-1, with D maybe TRBD1 (5 bases). V shed 6 bases and J shed 1 base, with 9 bases lying between them. CDR3 length equals 13 residues.

The chain is built from TRBV6-5 and TRBJ1-2; 8 bases match TRBD1. From germline, CDR1 is MNHEY and CDR2 SVGAGI. V was clipped by 4 bases and J by 7 bases; unmatched bases: 14. The CDR3 runs 16 residues. The CDR3 sequence is CASSSAPGQAVLGYTF. In DNA, the CDR3 is TGTGCCAGCAGTTCCGCACCGGGACAGGCGGTACTTGGCTACACCTTC.

V gene TRBV9 combines with J gene TRBJ1-1; D not certain. Germline CDR1 SGDLS, CDR2 YYNGEE. Trimming pared 0 bases from V and 1 base from J, leaving 7 bases between. The CDR3 spans 14 residues. For the CDR3, the DNA is TGTGCCAGCAGCGTAGAAGGCAGGAACACTGAAGCTTTCTTT. It encodes CASSVEGRNTEAFF.

J is TRBJ2-3 and V is TRBV13; TRBD2 agrees at 10 bases. CDR3 length: 16 amino acids. Germline lookup yields CDR1 PRHDT and CDR2 FYEKMQ (reference sequence). Unmatched junction bases numbered 3, after V lost 0 bases and J lost 3 bases. Here the CDR3 DNA reads TGTGCCAGCAGCTTAGGGTTAGCGGGGGGAACAGATACGCAGTATTTT. Protein sequence: CASSLGLAGGTDTQYF.